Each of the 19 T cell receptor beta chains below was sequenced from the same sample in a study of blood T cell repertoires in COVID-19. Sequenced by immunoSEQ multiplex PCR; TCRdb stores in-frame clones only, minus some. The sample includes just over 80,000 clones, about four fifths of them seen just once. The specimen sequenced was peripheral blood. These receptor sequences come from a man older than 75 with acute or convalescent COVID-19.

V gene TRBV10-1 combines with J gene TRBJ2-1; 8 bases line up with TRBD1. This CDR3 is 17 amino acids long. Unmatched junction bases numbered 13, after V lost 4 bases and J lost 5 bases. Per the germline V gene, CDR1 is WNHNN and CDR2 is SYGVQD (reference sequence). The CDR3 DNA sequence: TGCGCCAGCAGTGGAACCCCGACAGGGGTTAGAAACAATGAGCAGTTCTTC. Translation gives CASSGTPTGVRNNEQFF.

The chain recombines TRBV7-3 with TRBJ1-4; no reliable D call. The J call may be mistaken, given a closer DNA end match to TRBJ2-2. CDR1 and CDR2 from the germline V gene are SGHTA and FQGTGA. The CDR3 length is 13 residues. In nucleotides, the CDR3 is TGTGCCAGCAGCTCCCAAGGGTCAGGGGAGCTGTTTTTT. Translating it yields CASSSQGSGELFF.

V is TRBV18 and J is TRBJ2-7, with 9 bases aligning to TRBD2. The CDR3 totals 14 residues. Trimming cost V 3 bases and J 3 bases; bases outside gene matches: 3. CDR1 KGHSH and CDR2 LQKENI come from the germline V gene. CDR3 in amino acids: CASSPRSGSYEQYF. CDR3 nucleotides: TGTGCCAGCTCACCCCGTAGCGGGAGCTACGAGCAGTACTTC.

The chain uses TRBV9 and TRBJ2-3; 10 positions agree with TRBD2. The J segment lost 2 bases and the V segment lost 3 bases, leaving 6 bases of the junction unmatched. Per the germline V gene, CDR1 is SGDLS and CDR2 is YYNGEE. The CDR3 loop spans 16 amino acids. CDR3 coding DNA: TGTGCCAGCAGCGGACGGACTAGCGGCTCCACAGATACGCAGTATTTT. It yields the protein CASSGRTSGSTDTQYF. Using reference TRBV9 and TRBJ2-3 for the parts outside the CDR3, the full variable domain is DSGVTQTPKHLITATGQRVTLRCSPRSGDLSVYWYQQSLDQGLQFLIQYYNGEERAKGNILERFSAQQFPDLHSELNLSSLELGDSALYFCASSGRTSGSTDTQYFGPGTRLTVL.

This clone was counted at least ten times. The CDR3 reads CASSGTSGNTIYF. The CDR3 coding sequence is TGTGCCAGCAGCGGGACTTCTGGAAACACCATATATTTT. The V call is TRBV9, the J call TRBJ1-3; D is ambiguous. CDR3 size: 13 residues. CDR1 is SGDLS, CDR2 YYNGEE, per germline. Trimming pared 3 bases from V and 1 base from J, leaving 5 bases between.

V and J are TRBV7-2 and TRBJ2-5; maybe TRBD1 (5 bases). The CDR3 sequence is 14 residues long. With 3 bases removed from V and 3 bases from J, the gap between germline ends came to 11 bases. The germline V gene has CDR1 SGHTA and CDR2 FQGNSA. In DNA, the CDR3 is TGTGCCAGCAGCTTGCAGACAGTTGAAGAGACCCAGTACTTC. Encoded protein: CASSLQTVEETQYF.

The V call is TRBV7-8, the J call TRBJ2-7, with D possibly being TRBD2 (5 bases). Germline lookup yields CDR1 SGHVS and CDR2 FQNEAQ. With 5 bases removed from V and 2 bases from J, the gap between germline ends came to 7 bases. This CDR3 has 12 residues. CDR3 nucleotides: TGTGCCAGCAGCGGGAGCCCCTACGAGCAGTACTTC. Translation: CASSGSPYEQYF.

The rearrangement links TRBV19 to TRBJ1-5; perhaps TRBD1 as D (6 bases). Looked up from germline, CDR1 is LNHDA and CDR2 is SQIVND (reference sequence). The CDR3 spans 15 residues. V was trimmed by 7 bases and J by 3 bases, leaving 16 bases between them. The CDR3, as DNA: TGTGCCAGTACCTTATGGGGGGGCCCCAATCAGCCCCAGCATTTT. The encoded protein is CASTLWGGPNQPQHF.

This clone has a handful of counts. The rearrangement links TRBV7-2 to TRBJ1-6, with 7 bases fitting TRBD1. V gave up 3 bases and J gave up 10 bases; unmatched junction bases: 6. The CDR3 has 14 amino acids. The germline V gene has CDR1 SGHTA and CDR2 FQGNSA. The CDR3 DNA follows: TGTGCCAGCAGCTTCATACAGGGGAACTCACCCCTCCACTTT. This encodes CASSFIQGNSPLHF.

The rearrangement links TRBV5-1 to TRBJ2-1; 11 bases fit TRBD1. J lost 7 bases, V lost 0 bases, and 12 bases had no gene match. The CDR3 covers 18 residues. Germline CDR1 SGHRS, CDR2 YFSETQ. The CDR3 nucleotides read TGCGCCAGCAGCTTGGCCTTAGTCGGACAGGGGGCGGGTAATGAGCAGTTCTTC. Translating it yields CASSLALVGQGAGNEQFF.

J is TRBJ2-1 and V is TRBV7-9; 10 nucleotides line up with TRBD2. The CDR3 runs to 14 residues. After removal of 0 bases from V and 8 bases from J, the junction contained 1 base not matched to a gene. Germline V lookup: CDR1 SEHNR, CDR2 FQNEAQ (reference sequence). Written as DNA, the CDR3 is TGTGCCAGCAGCTTAGCGCTAGCGGGAGATGAGCAGTTCTTC. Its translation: CASSLALAGDEQFF.

The CDR3 spells CASSLGGRITYEQYF. The CDR3 DNA sequence: TGTGCCAGCAGCTTGGGGGGCAGAATAACCTACGAGCAGTACTTC. The V call is TRBV5-6, the J call TRBJ2-7, with a tentative D call TRBD1 (5 bases). CDR3 length: 15 amino acids. The germline CDR1 and CDR2 sequences are SGHDT and YYEEEE. The V end lost 0 bases, the J end lost 2 bases, and 12 bases lay between the germline ends.

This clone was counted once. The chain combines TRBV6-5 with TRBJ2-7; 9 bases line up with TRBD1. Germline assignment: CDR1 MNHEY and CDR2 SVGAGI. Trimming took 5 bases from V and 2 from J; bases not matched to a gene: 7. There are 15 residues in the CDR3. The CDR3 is CASSPYGQGPYEQYF. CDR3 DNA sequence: TGTGCCAGCAGTCCTTATGGACAGGGGCCCTACGAGCAGTACTTC.

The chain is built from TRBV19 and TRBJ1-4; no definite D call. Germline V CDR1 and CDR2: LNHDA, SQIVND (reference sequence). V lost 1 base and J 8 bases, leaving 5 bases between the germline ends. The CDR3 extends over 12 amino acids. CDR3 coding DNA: TGTGCCAGTAGTATAGCTTCGGAAAAACTGTTTTTT. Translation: CASSIASEKLFF.

The CDR3 sequence: CASSHYYGYTF. The CDR3 DNA sequence: TGTGCCAGCAGTCACTACTATGGCTACACCTTC. This chain uses TRBV12-3 or TRBV12-4 with TRBJ1-2; the D is unclear. V was trimmed by 5 bases and J by 3 bases, leaving 4 bases between them. The CDR3 is 11 amino acids.

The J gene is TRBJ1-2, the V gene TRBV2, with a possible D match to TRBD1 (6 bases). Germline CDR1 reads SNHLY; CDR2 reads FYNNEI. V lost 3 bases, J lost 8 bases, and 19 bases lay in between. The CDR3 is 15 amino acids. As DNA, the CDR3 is TGTGCCAGCAGTGACACGGGGAGGGGGACTGGCGGCTACACCTTC. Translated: CASSDTGRGTGGYTF.

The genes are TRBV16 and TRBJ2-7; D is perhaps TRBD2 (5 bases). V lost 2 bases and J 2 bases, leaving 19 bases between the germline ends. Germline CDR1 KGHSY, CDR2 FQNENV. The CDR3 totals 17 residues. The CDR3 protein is CASSQGSGAATPYEQYF. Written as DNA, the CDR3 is TGTGCCAGCAGCCAAGGGAGCGGAGCTGCCACCCCCTACGAGCAGTACTTC.

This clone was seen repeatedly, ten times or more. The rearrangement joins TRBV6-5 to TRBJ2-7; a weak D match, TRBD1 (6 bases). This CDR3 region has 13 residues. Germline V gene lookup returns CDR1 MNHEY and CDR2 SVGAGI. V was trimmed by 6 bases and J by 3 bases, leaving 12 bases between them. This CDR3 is CASRSRDNYEQYF. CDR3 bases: TGTGCCAGCAGATCCCGGGACAACTACGAGCAGTACTTC.

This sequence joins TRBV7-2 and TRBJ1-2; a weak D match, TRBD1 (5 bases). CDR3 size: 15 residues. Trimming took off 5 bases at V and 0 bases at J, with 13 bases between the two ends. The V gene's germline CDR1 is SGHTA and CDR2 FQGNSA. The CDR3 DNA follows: TGTGCCAGCAGCCCTTTTGGGGGGGCTAACTATGGCTACACCTTC. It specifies CASSPFGGANYGYTF.